The sequence of this T cell receptor (beta chain) was determined in a study of cytomegalovirus exposure and HLA in healthy donors. Study-wide results and caveats: Listed as cytomegalovirus-associated were 150 or so TCR beta chains. In the 120 or so validation repertoires, around 95% of cluster scores exceeded 0, per a later analysis.

The table came from immunoSEQ multiplex PCR; TCRdb's copy has only in-frame clones and leaves some out. The sample lists about 400,000 clones; around 86% were seen once. V lost 1 base, J lost 4 bases, and 13 bases lay in between. This CDR3 is 15 amino acids long. Germline assignment: CDR1 MDHEN and CDR2 SYDVKM. On this clone: Its antigen is unidentified.

Material: PBMCs. The clonotype was recovered from a woman in her late teens or twenties in good health and CMV-seronegative. This chain joins TRBV28 and TRBJ1-2; D is unresolved. CDR3 nucleotide sequence: TGTGCCAGCAGTTTATATCAGGCAACTGTCTATGGCTACACCTTC. Translation: CASSLYQATVYGYTF.